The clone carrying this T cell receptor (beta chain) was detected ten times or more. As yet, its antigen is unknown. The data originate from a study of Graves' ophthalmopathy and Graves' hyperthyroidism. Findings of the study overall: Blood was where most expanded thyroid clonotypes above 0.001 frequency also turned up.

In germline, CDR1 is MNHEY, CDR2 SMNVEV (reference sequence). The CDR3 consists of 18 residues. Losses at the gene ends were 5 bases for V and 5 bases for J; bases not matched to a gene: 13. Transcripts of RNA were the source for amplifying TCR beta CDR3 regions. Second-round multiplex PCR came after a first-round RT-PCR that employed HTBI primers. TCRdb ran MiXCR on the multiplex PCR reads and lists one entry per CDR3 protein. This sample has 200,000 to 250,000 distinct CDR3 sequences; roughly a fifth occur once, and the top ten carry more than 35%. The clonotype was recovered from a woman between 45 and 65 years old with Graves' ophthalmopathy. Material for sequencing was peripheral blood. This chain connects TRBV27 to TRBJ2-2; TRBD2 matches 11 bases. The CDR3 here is CASSVLAGVGGSTGELFF. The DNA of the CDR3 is TGTGCCAGCAGTGTACTAGCGGGAGTAGGGGGTTCGACCGGGGAGCTGTTTTTT.